This passage covers 22 T cell receptor beta chains from one sample sequenced in a study of cytomegalovirus exposure and HLA in healthy donors. In the PCR, 60 Vbeta and 13 Jbeta primers were used. Profiled with immunoSEQ multiplex PCR; TCRdb holds only in-frame clones, not every one. The sample holds 170,000 or so clones, about 69% seen once. The sequenced sample was PBMCs. Receptors originate from a male donor in good health and CMV-seronegative.

This clone occurred a few times. The chain recombines TRBV2 with TRBJ1-6; a weak D match, TRBD1 (5 bases). V was shortened by 6 bases and J by 6 bases, with 12 bases between the two germline ends. Germline CDR1 SNHLY, CDR2 FYNNEI. The CDR3 consists of 14 residues. The DNA of the CDR3 is TGTGCCAGCAGGCCCGGAGGGGTTAATTCACCCCTCCACTTT. As protein: CASRPGGVNSPLHF.

The J gene is TRBJ1-5, the V gene TRBV19; D might be TRBD1 (6 bases). The CDR3 has 16 residues. Germline V gene data show CDR1 as LNHDA and CDR2 as SQIVND (reference sequence). V dropped 4 bases and J dropped 5 bases, with 18 bases sitting between them. The CDR3 nucleotides read TGTGCCAGTAGTACCGCCCGTCGGGGGGCGGATCAGCCCCAGCATTTT. Its translation: CASSTARRGADQPQHF.

The chain is built from TRBV19 and TRBJ2-1, with D perhaps TRBD2 (5 bases). The CDR3 consists of 12 residues. With 7 bases removed from V and 7 bases from J, the gap between germline ends came to 11 bases. Germline CDR1 LNHDA, CDR2 SQIVND (reference sequence). This chain's CDR3 is CASTGVGNEQFF. The CDR3 nucleotides are TGTGCCAGTACCGGGGTAGGGAATGAGCAGTTCTTC. The variable domain in full, completed from reference TRBV19 and TRBJ2-1, reads DGGITQSPKYLFRKEGQNVTLSCEQNLNHDAMYWYRQDPGQGLRLIYYSQIVNDFQKGDIAEGYSVSREKKESFPLTVTSAQKNPTAFYLCASTGVGNEQFFGPGTRLTVL.

CDR3 DNA: TGCAGCGTTTTTTTGGAGGGGACGTACGAGCAGTACTTC. This codes for CSVFLEGTYEQYF. The chain is built from TRBV29-1 and TRBJ2-7; perhaps TRBD2 as D (6 bases). V lost 5 bases and J lost 4, with 15 bases in between. CDR3 size: 13 residues. Germline CDR1 is SQVTM and CDR2 is ANQGSEA.

To note about this clone: Other nucleotide sequences from this sample produce the same CDR3. The chain employs TRBV4-1 and TRBJ2-5; D not certain. The CDR3 is 12 residues long. V gave up 0 bases and J gave up 5 bases, with 4 bases separating them. CDR1 MGHRA and CDR2 YSYEKL come from the germline V gene. CDR3 protein: CASSQDLETQYF. CDR3 sequence (DNA): TGCGCCAGCAGCCAAGATCTGGAGACCCAGTACTTC.

The CDR3 nucleotides read TGCGCCAGCAGCTTGTATAGCAGGGCGGACGGGACTACGTACGAGCAGTACTTC. It codes for CASSLYSRADGTTYEQYF. This chain links TRBV5-1 with TRBJ2-7; 7 positions match TRBD2. Germline CDR1 is SGHRS and CDR2 is YFSETQ. The CDR3 sequence is 18 residues long. Trimming removed 1 base from V and 4 bases from J; junction bases left unmatched: 17.

In this sample, this clone turned up once. The same CDR3 can be traced to other DNA sequences in this sample. The rearrangement joins TRBV10-3 to TRBJ2-2; 7 bases are shared with TRBD2. V dropped 11 bases and J dropped 2; count of bases not matched to a gene: 8. Germline V gene sequence: CDR1 ENHRY, CDR2 SYGVKD. This CDR3 contains 14 residues. The CDR3, as DNA: TGTGCCTCCCGGGCTAGCGGTAACACCGGGGAGCTGTTTTTT. Its translation: CASRASGNTGELFF.

In its sample, this clone was seen once. The chain has TRBV9 and TRBJ2-1; tentative D call: TRBD2 (5 bases). Germline V gene lookup returns CDR1 SGDLS and CDR2 YYNGEE. V lost 6 bases, J lost 3 bases, and 16 bases lay in between. The CDR3 runs to 15 residues. The CDR3 is CASKEAGNDYNEQFF. The CDR3 DNA is TGTGCCAGCAAAGAGGCCGGGAATGACTACAATGAGCAGTTCTTC.

This clone has more than one count but fewer than ten. The V call is TRBV6-6, the J call TRBJ1-1; TRBD1 agrees at 8 bases. The CDR3 length is 15 residues. Germline V gene lookup returns CDR1 MNHNY and CDR2 SVGAGI (reference sequence). With V trimmed by 5 bases and J by 4 bases, 9 bases remained unmatched. The CDR3 sequence is CASSTQTGEGTEAFF. CDR3 nucleotide sequence: TGTGCCAGCAGTACCCAGACAGGGGAGGGCACTGAAGCTTTCTTT.

This clone was seen just once. The chain joins TRBV28 to TRBJ1-5, with 9 positions matching TRBD1. CDR1 and CDR2 (germline): MDHEN, SYDVKM. This CDR3 has 15 amino acids. Trimming at V came to 6 bases and at J to 6 bases, leaving 9 bases not matched to a gene. CDR3 protein: CASSLPQQGAQPQHF. CDR3 sequence (DNA): TGTGCCAGCAGCCTTCCCCAACAGGGGGCTCAGCCCCAGCATTTT.

The CDR3 loop is CASSLADRSNSNQPQHF. The CDR3 region has the DNA TGTGCCAGCAGTTTAGCCGACAGGTCCAATAGCAATCAGCCCCAGCATTTT. This chain joins TRBV28 and TRBJ1-5; a possible D gene is TRBD1 (6 bases). CDR1 and CDR2 from the germline V gene are MDHEN and SYDVKM. The CDR3 totals 17 residues. Between the trimmed V and J ends, which lost 2 bases and 0 bases, there was a span of 14 bases. The entire variable domain, with the rest obtained from reference TRBV28 and TRBJ1-5, is as follows: DVKVTQSSRYLVKRTGEKVFLECVQDMDHENMFWYRQDPGLGLRLIYFSYDVKMKEKGDIPEGYSVSREKKERFSLILESASTNQTSMYLCASSLADRSNSNQPQHFGDGTRLSIL.

The chain couples TRBV5-1 to TRBJ1-1, with 9 positions matching TRBD1. This CDR3 has 15 residues. Trimming removed 3 bases from V and 5 bases from J; junction bases left unmatched: 8. Germline-derived CDR1 and CDR2 are SGHRS and YFSETQ. The CDR3 reads CASSSLQGAGTEAFF. The CDR3 DNA is TGCGCCAGCAGCTCTTTACAGGGGGCCGGTACTGAAGCTTTCTTT. The full variable domain, rest sourced from reference TRBV5-1 and TRBJ1-1, is KAGVTQTPRYLIKTRGQQVTLSCSPISGHRSVSWYQQTPGQGLQFLFEYFSETQRNKGNFPGRFSGRQFSNSRSEMNVSTLELGDSALYLCASSSLQGAGTEAFFGQGTRLTVV.

CDR3 amino acids: CASSLEQGYRNTEAFF. The CDR3 nucleotides are TGCGCCAGCAGCTTGGAACAGGGTTATCGGAACACTGAAGCTTTCTTT. The chain employs TRBV5-1 and TRBJ1-1; D is possibly TRBD1 (6 bases). Germline CDR1 is SGHRS and CDR2 is YFSETQ. Trimming removed 0 bases at V and 1 base at J, with 13 bases between. This CDR3 spans 16 amino acids.

Remarks on this clone: The same CDR3 can be traced to other DNA sequences in this sample. This rearrangement joins TRBV6-5 to TRBJ1-1; TRBD1 is a possible D gene (6 bases). The CDR3 contains 15 residues. Germline assignment: CDR1 MNHEY and CDR2 SVGAGI. The germline V and J ends were trimmed by 0 bases and 4 bases, with 12 bases remaining between them. In nucleotides, the CDR3 is TGTGCCAGCAGTTACTCTGGGGGCGCGATCACTGAAGCTTTCTTT. Translation: CASSYSGGAITEAFF.

The chain has TRBV19 and TRBJ2-7; 10 bases line up with TRBD2. Germline CDR1 is LNHDA and CDR2 is SQIVND (reference sequence). V dropped 9 bases and J dropped 6; count of bases not matched to a gene: 8. The CDR3 is 13 residues long. The CDR3 bases are TGTGCCAGCACCGAGCGGGAGGGCGCCGAGCAGTACTTC. Translating gives CASTEREGAEQYF.

The chain recombines TRBV9 with TRBJ1-3; tentatively, D is TRBD1 (5 bases). The CDR3 sequence is 15 residues long. The V and J ends lost 3 bases and 4 bases respectively, with 14 bases between them. The germline V gene encodes CDR1 SGDLS and CDR2 YYNGEE. The CDR3 loop reads CASSADRTYGNTIYF. DNA for the CDR3: TGTGCCAGCAGCGCAGACAGAACATACGGAAACACCATATATTTT.

This clone appeared a few times. This chain uses TRBV11-1 with TRBJ2-3, with 7 nucleotides matching TRBD2. Germline V gene sequence: CDR1 SGHAT, CDR2 FQDESV (reference sequence). V trimming: 3 bases; J trimming: 3 bases; junction bases outside the gene matches: 0. The CDR3 has 13 amino acids. The CDR3 nucleotides read TGTGCCAGCAGCTTGGGAGGGACAGATACGCAGTATTTT. It translates to CASSLGGTDTQYF.

This clone was found a few times. This chain joins TRBV7-8 and TRBJ2-1; 7 nucleotides agree with TRBD1. Germline CDR1 and CDR2: SGHVS and FQNEAQ. The CDR3 extends over 13 amino acids. V lost 5 bases to trimming and J lost 7 bases; unmatched junction nucleotides: 5. The DNA of the CDR3 is TGTGCCAGCAGCGGATACAGGGGAAATGAGCAGTTCTTC. It is translated as CASSGYRGNEQFF. Full variable domain (missing parts from reference TRBV7-8 and TRBJ2-1): GAGVSQSPRYKVAKRGQDVALRCDPISGHVSLFWYQQALGQGPEFLTYFQNEAQLDKSGLPSDRFFAERPEGSVSTLKIQRTQQEDSAVYLCASSGYRGNEQFFGPGTRLTVL.

This chain's CDR3 is CSVVPGTGVNTEAFF. The CDR3 region has the DNA TGCAGCGTTGTCCCCGGGACAGGGGTGAACACTGAAGCTTTCTTT. The chain uses TRBV29-1 and TRBJ1-1, with TRBD1 matching 10 bases. From germline, CDR1 is SQVTM and CDR2 ANQGSEA. The CDR3 is made up of 15 amino acids. Unmatched junction bases numbered 5, after V lost 4 bases and J lost 0 bases.

The chain combines TRBV29-1 with TRBJ1-5; 8 bases are a match to TRBD1. This CDR3 is 15 amino acids long. V dropped 4 bases and J dropped 3; count of bases not matched to a gene: 8. Germline V lookup: CDR1 SQVTM, CDR2 ANQGSEA. The CDR3 protein is CSVAMGTGVNQPQHF. The CDR3 DNA follows: TGCAGCGTTGCGATGGGGACAGGCGTCAATCAGCCCCAGCATTTT.

The rearrangement joins TRBV5-1 to TRBJ1-6, with D possibly matching TRBD1 (5 bases). Trimming left V 1 base short and J 9 bases short, with 11 bases between. The CDR3 extends over 14 amino acids. Germline-derived CDR1 and CDR2 are SGHRS and YFSETQ. CDR3 DNA: TGCGCCAGCAGCTTGCGCAGGGTAGGTTCACCCCTCCACTTT. Translated, it gives CASSLRRVGSPLHF.

This clone has more than one count but fewer than ten. The chain has TRBV19 and TRBJ1-2; no reliable D call. The V gene lost 7 bases and the J gene lost 7 bases, with 19 bases spanning the gap. CDR1 and CDR2 (germline): LNHDA, SQIVND (reference sequence). The CDR3 extends over 14 amino acids. CDR3 region: CASMLSGFQGGYTF. CDR3 bases: TGTGCCAGTATGCTATCAGGATTCCAAGGTGGCTACACCTTC.